The rows below give T cell receptor beta chains drawn from one sample of a study of CD8 T cells in ankylosing spondylitis. TCRdb analysed the 5' RACE reads with MiXCR anew, one entry per CDR3 protein. The data show 160,000 or so distinct CDR3 sequences, with around a tenth seen just once and over 12% held by the top ten. Input material: blood, either unsorted or a sorted T cell fraction (not recorded which). Receptor source: a female donor with ankylosing spondylitis or in good health (not recorded which). Each CDR3 is given with its conserved first and last residue. Each record gives: CDR3 DNA, CDR3 protein, J gene, V gene, D gene, CDR3 length, clone size. The D gene is left open where the match is weak. Part of the rows lack a size; the others show once, few, many or a class for expanded clones.

DNA: TGTGCCAGCAGCCGTCAAGGGGTATCCGACTACGAGCAGTACTTC
CDR3: CASSRQGVSDYEQYF
J: TRBJ2-7
V: TRBV3-1
D: -
length: 15
size: few

DNA: TGTGCCAGCAGTTTTGGGACTAGAGGCCACGAGCAGTACTTC
CDR3: CASSFGTRGHEQYF
J: TRBJ2-7
V: TRBV27
D: TRBD2
length: 14
size: -

DNA: TGTGCCAGCAGTCGGACAGGGGTTGGCAATCAGCCCCAGCATTTT
CDR3: CASSRTGVGNQPQHF
J: TRBJ1-5
V: TRBV12-3/TRBV12-4
D: TRBD1
length: 15
size: many

DNA: TGTGCCAGCAGGCCAGGGGGCTTCGATGAGCAGTTCTTC
CDR3: CASRPGGFDEQFF
J: TRBJ2-1
V: TRBV27
D: TRBD1
length: 13
size: -

DNA: TGTGCCAGCAGCTTAAAGGACCGAGCCTACGAGCAGTACTTC
CDR3: CASSLKDRAYEQYF
J: TRBJ2-7
V: TRBV7-9
D: -
length: 14
size: -

DNA: TGTGCCAGCAGCGGTGTGGACAGAGGGGAAGCTTTCTTT
CDR3: CASSGVDRGEAFF
J: TRBJ1-1
V: TRBV7-9
D: -
length: 13
size: -

DNA: TGTGCCAGCAACCAGGAGGGAACTGGGAGCAATCAGCCCCAGCATTTT
CDR3: CASNQEGTGSNQPQHF
J: TRBJ1-5
V: TRBV6-1
D: -
length: 16
size: few

DNA: TGTGCCGGCAGCTGGGGCCAGAGGCAGCCCCAGCATTTT
CDR3: CAGSWGQRQPQHF
J: TRBJ1-5
V: TRBV28
D: -
length: 13
size: -

DNA: TGCAGCGTAGTTACAGATAGCAATCAGCCCCAGCATTTT
CDR3: CSVVTDSNQPQHF
J: TRBJ1-5
V: TRBV29-1
D: -
length: 13
size: many

DNA: TGCAGTGCTAGAGAAACCCCGGGGCCCCGCGGTGATACGCAGTATTTT
CDR3: CSARETPGPRGDTQYF
J: TRBJ2-3
V: TRBV20-1
D: -
length: 16
size: -

DNA: TGTGCCAGCAGTTACGTAGGGGGGGACGAGCAGTACTTC
CDR3: CASSYVGGDEQYF
J: TRBJ2-7
V: TRBV6-5
D: -
length: 13
size: few

DNA: TGTGCCAGCAGTTCGCGTAGCGGGAGCTACAATGAGCAGTTCTTC
CDR3: CASSSRSGSYNEQFF
J: TRBJ2-1
V: TRBV12-3/TRBV12-4
D: TRBD2
length: 15
size: -

DNA: TGTGCCAGCAGTTACCAGGGACGGGGCACAGATACGCAGTATTTT
CDR3: CASSYQGRGTDTQYF
J: TRBJ2-3
V: TRBV6-5
D: -
length: 15
size: -

DNA: TGTGCCTGGGCAAACAGGGCGGGAACTGAAGCTTTCTTT
CDR3: CAWANRAGTEAFF
J: TRBJ1-1
V: TRBV30
D: -
length: 13
size: -

DNA: TGTGCCAGCAGTTACGGTGCCCGCTACGAGCAGTACTTC
CDR3: CASSYGARYEQYF
J: TRBJ2-7
V: TRBV6-2/TRBV6-3
D: -
length: 13
size: -

DNA: TGTGCCAGCCCCCCAGGTCCGTTGGCGGGAGGCCACTACGAGCAGTACTTC
CDR3: CASPPGPLAGGHYEQYF
J: TRBJ2-7
V: TRBV6-2/TRBV6-3
D: TRBD2
length: 17
size: -

DNA: TGCAGTGCTACAGACAGGACCATGAACACTGAAGCTTTCTTT
CDR3: CSATDRTMNTEAFF
J: TRBJ1-1
V: TRBV20-1
D: -
length: 14
size: -

DNA: TGTGCCAGCAGCGACCCGGGACGGGTCTCTGGGGCCAACGTCCTGACTTTC
CDR3: CASSDPGRVSGANVLTF
J: TRBJ2-6
V: TRBV9
D: -
length: 17
size: -

DNA: TGTGCCAGCACCCATCGGGGGTGGGAGACCCAGTACTTC
CDR3: CASTHRGWETQYF
J: TRBJ2-5
V: TRBV28
D: -
length: 13
size: few

DNA: TGCGCCAGCAGCCAAGATGTCAGGGGGGCTTACAATGAGCAGTTCTTC
CDR3: CASSQDVRGAYNEQFF
J: TRBJ2-1
V: TRBV4-3
D: -
length: 16
size: few

DNA: TGTGCCAGCAGCGGGGACAGGAGGACTTTCTTT
CDR3: CASSGDRRTFF
J: TRBJ1-1
V: TRBV7-2
D: TRBD1
length: 11
size: many

DNA: TGTGCCAGCAGTGAAGGAGGGGTTAGGAGACCCCTCCACTTT
CDR3: CASSEGGVRRPLHF
J: TRBJ1-6
V: TRBV27
D: -
length: 14
size: many

DNA: TGTGCCAGCAGTCCGGGCAGCGGGAGGTACGAGCAGTACTTC
CDR3: CASSPGSGRYEQYF
J: TRBJ2-7
V: TRBV27
D: TRBD2
length: 14
size: few

DNA: TGCGCCAGCAGCCAAGTGGGGACCTCACAAGCTTTCTTT
CDR3: CASSQVGTSQAFF
J: TRBJ1-1
V: TRBV4-3
D: -
length: 13
size: many

DNA: TGTGCCAGCAGACAACGAGGGGACTCGGCGGCTAATGAGCAGTTCTTC
CDR3: CASRQRGDSAANEQFF
J: TRBJ2-1
V: TRBV6-1
D: -
length: 16
size: -

DNA: TGTGCCAGCCCACAGGGGGGGGCGCTCGGCACAGATACGCAGTATTTT
CDR3: CASPQGGALGTDTQYF
J: TRBJ2-3
V: TRBV6-4
D: -
length: 16
size: -

DNA: TGTGCCAGCAGTTTGACAGGGAACACTGAAGCTTTCTTT
CDR3: CASSLTGNTEAFF
J: TRBJ1-1
V: TRBV27
D: -
length: 13
size: many

DNA: TGCGCCAGCAGCCAAGATCGTATTCCGACAGCCTATGGCTACACCTTC
CDR3: CASSQDRIPTAYGYTF
J: TRBJ1-2
V: TRBV4-3
D: -
length: 16
size: many